The 14 T cell receptor beta chains in this list originate from one sample, sequenced in a study of control samples from healthy donors and cancer patients. Produced via immunoSEQ multiplex PCR; TCRdb's table is partial and in-frame only. The sample has 140,000 to 150,000 clones, 80% to 95% seen once; the top ten hold more than 5%. Sequenced sample: blood. These receptors were taken from a man younger than 35 in good health.

The chain is built from TRBV11-2 and TRBJ2-7; TRBD2 might be the D (7 bases). The CDR3 extends over 13 amino acids. From germline, CDR1 is SGHAT and CDR2 FQNNGV. Trimming shortened V by 5 bases and J by 2 bases, and 10 bases separated the two germline ends. This CDR3 is CASSRGGAYEQYF. Here the CDR3 DNA reads TGTGCCAGCAGCAGGGGGGGCGCCTACGAGCAGTACTTC.

This chain uses TRBV6-2 or TRBV6-3 with TRBJ2-3, with TRBD1 matching over 10 bases. This CDR3 spans 15 amino acids. Germline trimming cut 2 bases from V and 6 bases from J; bases unmatched to any gene: 5. Germline V CDR1 and CDR2: MNHEY, SVGEGT. CDR3 nucleotide sequence: TGTGCCAGCAGTTACGCGGGGACAGGGGAGGATACGCAGTATTTT. Its translation: CASSYAGTGEDTQYF.

This clone was observed a single time. The rearrangement links TRBV25-1 to TRBJ2-7; D call uncertain. V was shortened by 1 base and J by 0 bases, with 10 bases between the two germline ends. The CDR3 runs 15 residues. CDR1 and CDR2 from the germline V gene are MGHDK and SYGVNS. CDR3 sequence: CASSELAGPSYEQYF. The DNA of the CDR3 is TGTGCCAGCAGTGAATTGGCAGGTCCCTCCTACGAGCAGTACTTC.

The chain employs TRBV7-6 and TRBJ1-1; D may be TRBD1 (5 bases). V was trimmed by 1 base and J by 4 bases, leaving 13 bases between them. The germline V gene encodes CDR1 SGHVS and CDR2 FNYEAQ. This CDR3 region has 15 residues. CDR3 region: CASSLGGVMVTEAFF. In DNA form, the CDR3 reads TGTGCCAGCAGCTTAGGAGGGGTTATGGTCACTGAAGCTTTCTTT.

The chain uses TRBV4-1 and TRBJ1-2; D gene uncertain. The CDR3 is 15 amino acids. Germline V gene sequence: CDR1 MGHRA, CDR2 YSYEKL. Trimming took off 1 base at V and 8 bases at J, with 17 bases between the two ends. In DNA, the CDR3 is TGCGCCAGCAGCCAAGGGGCTGGAACCCTGGGGGGCTACACCTTC. It yields the protein CASSQGAGTLGGYTF.

V gene TRBV19 combines with J gene TRBJ1-1; no clear D. CDR3 length: 14 amino acids. The germline gives CDR1 LNHDA, CDR2 SQIVND (reference sequence). V was shortened by 10 bases and J by 1 base, with 16 bases between the two germline ends. CDR3 protein: CATNFAGTNTEAFF. In DNA form, the CDR3 reads TGTGCCACCAACTTCGCGGGAACGAACACTGAAGCTTTCTTT.

This rearrangement joins TRBV29-1 to TRBJ2-3; D is uncertain. The V gene's germline CDR1 is SQVTM and CDR2 ANQGSEA. The CDR3 runs to 11 residues. Trimming took off 7 bases at V and 6 bases at J, with 11 bases between the two ends. CDR3 residues: CSASPADTQYF. The CDR3 nucleotides are TGCAGCGCAAGCCCGGCGGATACGCAGTATTTT.

J is TRBJ1-1 and V is TRBV4-3; D is unclear. Germline-derived CDR1 and CDR2 are LGHNA and YSLEER. The CDR3 contains 13 residues. Trimming stripped 4 bases from V and 1 base from J, with 7 bases between. CDR3 coding DNA: TGCGCCAGCAGCCGTACAGCGAACACTGAAGCTTTCTTT. As protein: CASSRTANTEAFF.

The V call is TRBV3-1 (or the pseudogene TRBV3-2), the J call TRBJ2-2, with a tentative D call TRBD2 (5 bases). CDR1 and CDR2 from the germline V gene are LGHDT and YNNKEL (reference sequence). The CDR3 has 14 amino acids. Trimming pared 3 bases from V and 8 bases from J, leaving 13 bases between. CDR3 residues: CASSQNRGTGELFF. The CDR3 nucleotides are TGTGCCAGCAGCCAGAACCGGGGTACTGGGGAGCTGTTTTTT.

This chain uses TRBV4-2 with TRBJ1-2; D gene uncertain. Trimming pared 4 bases from V and 4 bases from J, leaving 19 bases between. In germline, CDR1 is LGHNA, CDR2 YNFKEQ. There are 16 residues in the CDR3. CDR3 nucleotide sequence: TGTGCCAGCAGCCCAAAATACCTAAGCCGAGGCTATGGCTACACCTTC. It specifies CASSPKYLSRGYGYTF.

The chain has TRBV28 and TRBJ2-6; no clear D gene. V shed 1 base and J shed 4 bases, with 8 bases lying between them. This CDR3 contains 15 residues. Per the germline V gene, CDR1 is MDHEN and CDR2 is SYDVKM. The CDR3 sequence: CASSLLVGGANVLTF. CDR3 nucleotides: TGTGCCAGCAGTTTATTGGTGGGGGGGGCCAACGTCCTGACTTTC.

The chain uses TRBV10-3 and TRBJ2-5; weak D call: TRBD2 (6 bases). The CDR3 is 16 residues long. The V and J ends lost 2 bases and 5 bases respectively, with 18 bases between them. The germline V gene encodes CDR1 ENHRY and CDR2 SYGVKD. The CDR3 is CAISERGGAGSETQYF. In nucleotides, the CDR3 is TGTGCCATCAGTGAGCGGGGCGGGGCCGGGTCGGAGACCCAGTACTTC.

This clone was detected only a few times. CDR3 sequence: CATSEGWSNQPQHF. The CDR3 nucleotides are TGTGCCACCAGTGAGGGGTGGAGCAATCAGCCCCAGCATTTT. This rearrangement joins TRBV24-1 to TRBJ1-5; D is unclear. Trimming took 4 bases from V and 1 from J, leaving 7 bases between them. Germline CDR1 KGHDR, CDR2 SFDVKD. The CDR3 extends over 14 amino acids.

This chain uses TRBV12-3 or TRBV12-4 with TRBJ2-1; no firm D call. Between the trimmed V and J ends, which lost 3 bases and 9 bases, there was a span of 12 bases. This CDR3 comprises 13 residues. The CDR3 reads CASSFRRTGEQFF. The CDR3 DNA reads TGTGCCAGCAGTTTTAGACGTACTGGTGAGCAGTTCTTC.